This entry features one TCR beta chain sequence. The data are from a study of immune heterogeneity within non-small cell lung tumors. The CDR3 is 18 residues long. The ends lost 4 bases at V and 3 bases at J; junction bases unmatched: 17. Germline lookup yields CDR1 GTSNPN and CDR2 SVGIG (reference sequence). Bulk tumor genomic DNA was the template, and each sample received 600 ng. Each primary tumor yielded several biopsies, collected far apart from one another at surgery. Enrolled patients presented with newly diagnosed, previously untreated non-small cell lung cancer and underwent curative surgery. TCR beta CDR3 amplification used multiplex PCR with 32 V and 13 J primers. TCRdb used MiXCR to reprocess the multiplex PCR reads, holding one entry per CDR3 protein. The table lists approximately 9,600 distinct CDR3 sequences, around a quarter of them singletons.

The source of this sequence is a woman aged 45-65 years with non-small cell lung cancer. The sequenced material came from lung tumor tissue. J is TRBJ2-3 and V is TRBV30, with 9 bases matching TRBD2. The CDR3 sequence is CAWKYSGRGFLNTDTQYF. The CDR3 region has the DNA TGTGCCTGGAAGTATAGCGGGAGAGGGTTTTTAAATACAGATACGCAGTATTTT. Drawing the rest from reference TRBV30 and TRBJ2-3, the complete variable domain is SQTIHQWPATLVQPVGSPLSLECTVEGTSNPNLYWYRQAAGRGLQLLFYSVGIGQISSEVPQNLSASRPQDRQFILSSKKLLLSDSGFYLCAWKYSGRGFLNTDTQYFGPGTRLTVL.